Presented here are 8 T cell receptor beta chains from one specimen sequenced in a study of control samples from healthy donors and cancer patients. Profiled with immunoSEQ multiplex PCR; TCRdb holds only in-frame clones, not every one. The sample has 130,000 to 150,000 clones; around nine tenths are singletons. The sequenced sample was blood. These receptor sequences come from a man under 40 in good health.

This chain uses TRBV30 with TRBJ1-1; 7 nucleotides line up with TRBD1. V lost 4 bases and J lost 5; bases outside the gene matches: 7. Germline lookup yields CDR1 GTSNPN and CDR2 SVGIG (reference sequence). The CDR3 contains 13 residues. The CDR3 here is CAWNRQGGTEAFF. The CDR3 DNA reads TGTGCCTGGAACAGACAGGGTGGGACTGAAGCTTTCTTT.

The chain uses TRBV28 and TRBJ2-3; TRBD2 matches 8 bases. The germline V gene has CDR1 MDHEN and CDR2 SYDVKM. V lost 6 bases to trimming and J lost 6 bases; unmatched junction nucleotides: 11. The CDR3 extends over 15 amino acids. For the CDR3, the DNA is TGTGCCAGCAGCCAACCGGGACTAGGTTCCGATACGCAGTATTTT. Its protein is CASSQPGLGSDTQYF. The full variable domain, with the rest looked up from reference TRBV28 and TRBJ2-3, is DVKVTQSSRYLVKRTGEKVFLECVQDMDHENMFWYRQDPGLGLRLIYFSYDVKMKEKGDIPEGYSVSREKKERFSLILESASTNQTSMYLCASSQPGLGSDTQYFGPGTRLTVL.

In DNA, the CDR3 is TGTGCCATCAGCCGCGGGCGGGAGGACTCCTACAATGAGCAGTTCTTC. Residues: CAISRGREDSYNEQFF. J is TRBJ2-1 and V is TRBV10-3; TRBD2 agrees at 8 bases. Germline lookup yields CDR1 ENHRY and CDR2 SYGVKD. With 6 bases clipped from V and 0 bases from J, the junction kept 7 bases outside the gene matches. This CDR3 region has 16 residues.

The chain couples TRBV14 to TRBJ2-2, with D possibly matching TRBD2 (5 bases). In germline, CDR1 is SGHDN, CDR2 FVKESK. The CDR3 contains 16 residues. Trimming took off 0 bases at V and 4 bases at J, with 12 bases between the two ends. This CDR3 is CASSQDRGGFTGELFF. In nucleotides, the CDR3 is TGTGCCAGCAGCCAAGATCGAGGAGGCTTCACCGGGGAGCTGTTTTTT.

The table lists this clone with a count of one. The chain couples TRBV4-3 to TRBJ1-6; D remains ambiguous. The CDR3 covers 15 residues. The germline gives CDR1 LGHNA, CDR2 YSLEER. Trimming shortened V by 0 bases and J by 8 bases, and 11 bases separated the two germline ends. The CDR3 DNA reads as TGCGCCAGCAGCCAAGACTCGGGGATGGATTCACCCCTCCACTTT. Translation gives CASSQDSGMDSPLHF.

The count of this clone is one. The chain couples TRBV6-5 to TRBJ1-2; weak D call: TRBD1 (5 bases). This CDR3 is built from 14 residues. With 2 bases removed from V and 5 bases from J, the gap between germline ends came to 12 bases. Per germline, CDR1 MNHEY and CDR2 SVGAGI. DNA for the CDR3: TGTGCCAGCAGTTACAATAAGGGGTTTTATGGCTACACCTTC. The encoded protein is CASSYNKGFYGYTF.

The gene calls are TRBV29-1 and TRBJ1-5, with D unclear. Germline V gene sequence: CDR1 SQVTM, CDR2 ANQGSEA. V shed 6 bases and J shed 0 bases, with 12 bases lying between them. The CDR3 consists of 14 residues. CDR3 DNA sequence: TGCAGCGTAGCAGTTACTAATAGCAATCAGCCCCAGCATTTT. This gives the protein CSVAVTNSNQPQHF.

This chain joins TRBV6-5 and TRBJ2-3, with D unresolved. The CDR3 has 14 amino acids. Trimming pared 2 bases from V and 0 bases from J, leaving 6 bases between. Germline V gene sequence: CDR1 MNHEY, CDR2 SVGAGI. The CDR3 DNA follows: TGTGCCAGCAGTTACGCTCTGAGCACAGATACGCAGTATTTT. Translation: CASSYALSTDTQYF.